These 32 T cell receptor beta chains were all obtained from the same sample, sequenced in a study of blood T cell repertoires in COVID-19. The data were produced by immunoSEQ multiplex PCR, yet TCRdb's version contains in-frame clones alone and is incomplete. Counted here are about 230,000 clones, 65% to 90% occurring once; the ten biggest clones make up 15%. The sequencing sample was made of PBMCs or T cells enriched from blood (not recorded which). The receptors stem from a young man who had recovered from COVID-19.

The gene calls are TRBV7-6 and TRBJ1-6, with a tentative D call TRBD1 (5 bases). Germline values: CDR1 SGHVS, CDR2 FNYEAQ. The CDR3 has 16 amino acids. The V gene lost 2 bases and the J gene lost 7 bases, with 15 bases spanning the gap. Here the CDR3 DNA reads TGTGCCAGCAGCTTAAGCAGGGCAGCAAAAAATTCACCCCTCCACTTT. The encoded protein is CASSLSRAAKNSPLHF. The full variable domain, its missing parts supplied by reference TRBV7-6 and TRBJ1-6, is GAGVSQSPRYKVTKRGQDVALRCDPISGHVSLYWYRQALGQGPEFLTYFNYEAQQDKSGLPNDRFSAERPEGSISTLTIQRTEQRDSAMYRCASSLSRAAKNSPLHFGNGTRLTVT.

The V gene is TRBV10-1, the J gene TRBJ2-7; D might be TRBD2 (5 bases). V lost 3 bases, J lost 6 bases, and 12 bases lay in between. The germline V gene encodes CDR1 WNHNN and CDR2 SYGVQD (reference sequence). This CDR3 is built from 13 residues. The CDR3 coding sequence is TGCGCCAGCAGTGAAATACGAGGGTCCGAGCAGTACTTC. Its translation is CASSEIRGSEQYF.

This rearrangement joins TRBV27 to TRBJ1-6; TRBD1 might be the D (5 bases). This CDR3 has 13 amino acids. Germline V gene lookup returns CDR1 MNHEY and CDR2 SMNVEV (reference sequence). V was pared by 5 bases and J by 10 bases, with 12 bases between. In DNA, the CDR3 is TGTGCCAGCAGTGTTTCAGGGTACTCACCCCTCCACTTT. Protein: CASSVSGYSPLHF.

In its sample, this clone was seen once. This chain joins TRBV5-6 and TRBJ2-1, with 9 bases that match TRBD2. The CDR3 covers 15 residues. The V gene's germline CDR1 is SGHDT and CDR2 YYEEEE. The junction had 6 bases not matched to a gene; V was cut back by 3 bases and J by 5 bases. The CDR3 sequence is CASSSGLASHNEQFF. In nucleotides, the CDR3 is TGTGCCAGCAGCTCAGGACTAGCGTCCCACAATGAGCAGTTCTTC.

J is TRBJ2-1 and V is TRBV13; unclear D gene. V was cut by 7 bases and J by 3 bases, with 4 bases left in between. Germline V CDR1 and CDR2: PRHDT, FYEKMQ (reference sequence). The CDR3 is made up of 11 amino acids. The CDR3 sequence: CASTGYNEQFF. The CDR3 region has the DNA TGTGCCAGCACCGGCTACAATGAGCAGTTCTTC.

V usage is TRBV3-1 (or the pseudogene TRBV3-2) and J usage is TRBJ1-1; 8 positions match TRBD1. The germline V gene encodes CDR1 LGHDT and CDR2 YNNKEL (reference sequence). With 4 bases clipped from V and 4 bases from J, the junction kept 2 bases outside the gene matches. The CDR3 is 13 residues long. The CDR3 reads CASSPQGATEAFF. In DNA, the CDR3 is TGTGCCAGCAGCCCTCAGGGGGCCACTGAAGCTTTCTTT.

The V gene is TRBV9, the J gene TRBJ2-7; D might be TRBD2 (6 bases). The CDR3 totals 15 residues. Trimming removed 0 bases from V and 1 base from J, with 11 bases in between. CDR1 and CDR2 from the germline V gene are SGDLS and YYNGEE. In DNA, the CDR3 is TGTGCCAGCAGCGTAGACGGCGGAGGGTCCTACGAGCAGTACTTC. It encodes CASSVDGGGSYEQYF. Using reference TRBV9 and TRBJ2-7 for the parts outside the CDR3, the full variable domain is DSGVTQTPKHLITATGQRVTLRCSPRSGDLSVYWYQQSLDQGLQFLIQYYNGEERAKGNILERFSAQQFPDLHSELNLSSLELGDSALYFCASSVDGGGSYEQYFGPGTRLTVT.

This clone was seen only a few times. The chain uses TRBV4-1 and TRBJ1-5, with D possibly matching TRBD1 (5 bases). CDR1 and CDR2 from the germline V gene are MGHRA and YSYEKL. CDR3 length: 16 amino acids. V was trimmed by 1 base and J by 0 bases, leaving 10 bases between them. The DNA of the CDR3 is TGCGCCAGCAGCCAAGGTGGGGCAGATAGCAATCAGCCCCAGCATTTT. Protein product: CASSQGGADSNQPQHF.

The gene calls are TRBV7-2 and TRBJ2-5; TRBD1 might be the D (5 bases). The CDR3 extends over 17 amino acids. Trimming shortened V by 5 bases and J by 2 bases, and 21 bases separated the two germline ends. Germline V gives CDR1 SGHTA, CDR2 FQGNSA. The CDR3 sequence: CASSTNLGPEPQETQYF. In DNA form, the CDR3 reads TGTGCCAGCAGCACCAACTTGGGGCCTGAACCTCAAGAGACCCAGTACTTC.

This clone occurred once. The genes are TRBV19 and TRBJ1-5, with 9 bases identical to TRBD1. There are 14 residues in the CDR3. Looked up from germline, CDR1 is LNHDA and CDR2 is SQIVND (reference sequence). J was trimmed by 7 bases and V by 6 bases; bases with no gene match: 7. CDR3 in amino acids: CASSPQGAGQPQHF. DNA of the CDR3: TGTGCCAGTAGCCCACAGGGGGCAGGGCAGCCCCAGCATTTT. Combining the CDR3 with reference TRBV19 and TRBJ1-5 gives the whole variable domain DGGITQSPKYLFRKEGQNVTLSCEQNLNHDAMYWYRQDPGQGLRLIYYSQIVNDFQKGDIAEGYSVSREKKESFPLTVTSAQKNPTAFYLCASSPQGAGQPQHFGDGTRLSIL.

The chain joins TRBV5-5 to TRBJ1-2, with a weak D call TRBD1 (5 bases). Trimming pared 1 base from V and 0 bases from J, leaving 13 bases between. The CDR3 totals 16 residues. The germline CDR1 and CDR2 sequences are SGHKS and YYEKEE (reference sequence). As DNA, the CDR3 is TGTGCCAGCAGCTTGAACTTCGCAGGGACTAACTATGGCTACACCTTC. Residues: CASSLNFAGTNYGYTF.

The gene calls are TRBV19 and TRBJ1-4, with a tentative D call TRBD1 (5 bases). In germline, CDR1 is LNHDA, CDR2 SQIVND (reference sequence). The CDR3 length is 13 residues. The CDR3 bases are TGTGCACTTCTTGCCCAAGGGGATGAAAAACTGTTTTTT. Protein: CALLAQGDEKLFF.

This chain links TRBV24-1 with TRBJ2-3; D is possibly TRBD1 (7 bases). Germline CDR1 and CDR2: KGHDR and SFDVKD. The CDR3 sequence is 17 residues long. Between the trimmed V and J ends, which lost 2 bases and 4 bases, there was a span of 18 bases. The CDR3 reads CATSDSKEGQFADTQYF. DNA for the CDR3: TGTGCCACCAGTGATTCGAAGGAGGGACAGTTCGCAGATACGCAGTATTTT.

Only a few counts were recorded for this clone. The V and J genes are TRBV5-6 and TRBJ1-2; D is unresolved. This CDR3 is built from 13 residues. V shed 2 bases and J shed 7 bases, with 12 bases lying between them. Germline assignment: CDR1 SGHDT and CDR2 YYEEEE. The CDR3 reads CASSFYGDSGYTF. Here the CDR3 DNA reads TGTGCCAGCAGCTTTTACGGGGATTCTGGCTACACCTTC.

This chain links TRBV5-6 with TRBJ1-2; perhaps TRBD1 as D (5 bases). V lost 7 bases, J lost 1 base, and 17 bases lay in between. CDR3 length equals 15 residues. Germline CDR1 reads SGHDT; CDR2 reads YYEEEE. In DNA, the CDR3 is TGTGCCAGCCGGATGGGGGAGGGGTATAACTATGGCTACACCTTC. It specifies CASRMGEGYNYGYTF.

CDR3 nucleotide sequence: TGTGCCAGCAGTTTGCCGGGACAGGGCGGGCAGCCCCAGCATTTT. Amino acids: CASSLPGQGGQPQHF. The genes are TRBV28 and TRBJ1-5; 9 bases are a match to TRBD1. Trimming cost V 3 bases and J 7 bases; bases outside gene matches: 7. The CDR3 is 15 residues long. Germline CDR1 MDHEN, CDR2 SYDVKM.

This clone was recorded a few times. The chain uses TRBV28 and TRBJ1-4; 8 positions match TRBD1. The CDR3 spans 15 residues. Losses at the gene ends were 8 bases for V and 10 bases for J; bases not matched to a gene: 15. The germline V gene encodes CDR1 MDHEN and CDR2 SYDVKM. CDR3 region: CASAVRVQGVGKLFF. The CDR3 DNA is TGTGCCAGCGCCGTTCGCGTACAGGGGGTAGGAAAACTGTTTTTT.

The gene calls are TRBV25-1 and TRBJ1-1, with a possible D match to TRBD1 (5 bases). Trimming stripped 5 bases from V and 4 bases from J, with 17 bases between. This CDR3 is built from 15 residues. Germline assignment: CDR1 MGHDK and CDR2 SYGVNS. The CDR3 is CASSHPGGAGTEAFF. CDR3 in DNA: TGTGCCAGCAGTCACCCAGGAGGGGCCGGCACTGAAGCTTTCTTT.

J is TRBJ2-3 and V is TRBV30; TRBD2 aligns across 9 bases. There are 15 residues in the CDR3. The germline V gene encodes CDR1 GTSNPN and CDR2 SVGIG (reference sequence). The V gene end was trimmed by 4 bases and the J gene end by 2 bases; junction bases not matched to a gene: 7. Here the CDR3 reads CAWTRLAVNTDTQYF. The CDR3 region has the DNA TGTGCCTGGACCCGACTAGCGGTAAACACAGATACGCAGTATTTT.

V is TRBV19 and J is TRBJ1-1; no reliable D call. In germline, CDR1 is LNHDA, CDR2 SQIVND (reference sequence). V was clipped by 7 bases and J by 1 base, with 10 bases between them. The CDR3 is 13 residues long. CDR3 sequence (DNA): TGTGCCAGTACCCGTCGGGAGAACACTGAAGCTTTCTTT. Its protein product is CASTRRENTEAFF.

This clone was observed a single time. The chain carries TRBV10-2 and TRBJ2-1, with TRBD2 matching over 7 bases. The germline V gene encodes CDR1 WSHSY and CDR2 SAAADI. This CDR3 contains 14 residues. The junction had 13 bases not matched to a gene; V was cut back by 4 bases and J by 13 bases. This CDR3 is CASSGLAEPPRQFF. CDR3 in DNA: TGCGCCAGCAGTGGGCTAGCGGAGCCCCCTCGACAGTTCTTC.

The V and J genes are TRBV12-3 or TRBV12-4 and TRBJ1-2; the D is unclear. This CDR3 spans 12 amino acids. Trimming removed 1 base from V and 8 bases from J, with 8 bases in between. DNA of the CDR3: TGTGCCAGCAGTTTAGTACCGAGAGGCTACACCTTC. It yields the protein CASSLVPRGYTF.

The rearrangement links TRBV19 to TRBJ2-1, with TRBD1 identical over 12 bases. The CDR3 loop spans 16 amino acids. J lost 7 bases, V lost 7 bases, and 11 bases had no gene match. CDR1 and CDR2 (germline): LNHDA, SQIVND (reference sequence). CDR3 loop: CASTHIGDRGLNEQFF. The CDR3 region has the DNA TGTGCCAGTACCCACATCGGGGACAGGGGGCTGAATGAGCAGTTCTTC. The whole variable domain, remainder taken from reference TRBV19 and TRBJ2-1, is DGGITQSPKYLFRKEGQNVTLSCEQNLNHDAMYWYRQDPGQGLRLIYYSQIVNDFQKGDIAEGYSVSREKKESFPLTVTSAQKNPTAFYLCASTHIGDRGLNEQFFGPGTRLTVL.

V is TRBV20-1 and J is TRBJ1-5; TRBD1 is a possible D gene (6 bases). Looked up from germline, CDR1 is DFQATT and CDR2 is SNEGSKA (reference sequence). The CDR3 consists of 15 residues. The V end was cut by 3 bases, the J end by 3 bases, with 15 bases between. CDR3 region: CSASGLTGINQPQHF. In nucleotides, the CDR3 is TGCAGTGCTAGTGGGTTAACAGGGATCAATCAGCCCCAGCATTTT.

V is TRBV11-3 and J is TRBJ2-3; the match to TRBD2 covers 13 bases. CDR1 and CDR2 (germline): SGHNT, YENEEA. The CDR3 totals 19 residues. After removal of 5 bases from V and 0 bases from J, the junction contained 11 bases not matched to a gene. The CDR3 is CASSPYPLLAGGSTDTQYF. CDR3 sequence (DNA): TGTGCCAGCAGCCCATACCCCCTACTAGCGGGAGGGAGCACAGATACGCAGTATTTT.

The CDR3 protein is CASSLLTGGTNTGELFF. For the CDR3, the DNA is TGTGCCAGCAGCTTGCTTACGGGGGGGACGAACACCGGGGAGCTGTTTTTT. The chain links TRBV5-6 to TRBJ2-2, with TRBD2 matching over 8 bases. The germline gives CDR1 SGHDT, CDR2 YYEEEE. V dropped 1 base and J dropped 0; count of bases not matched to a gene: 5. This CDR3 has 17 amino acids. The variable domain in full, completed from reference TRBV5-6 and TRBJ2-2, reads DAGVTQSPTHLIKTRGQQVTLRCSPKSGHDTVSWYQQALGQGPQFIFQYYEEEERQRGNFPDRFSGHQFPNYSSELNVNALLLGDSALYLCASSLLTGGTNTGELFFGEGSRLTVL.

The CDR3 reads CASSFYGGATLQETQYF. The CDR3 bases are TGTGCCAGCAGCTTTTATGGGGGGGCGACACTGCAAGAGACCCAGTACTTC. The chain couples TRBV11-2 to TRBJ2-5, with a possible D match to TRBD2 (7 bases). The V end lost 3 bases, the J end lost 2 bases, and 19 bases lay between the germline ends. This CDR3 region has 17 residues. In germline, CDR1 is SGHAT, CDR2 FQNNGV.

There are a few counts of this clone. J is TRBJ1-5 and V is TRBV27; 7 nucleotides agree with TRBD1. Germline loops: CDR1 MNHEY, CDR2 SMNVEV (reference sequence). J was trimmed by 0 bases and V by 7 bases; bases with no gene match: 6. This CDR3 is built from 15 residues. CDR3 DNA: TGTGCCAGCACCTCACAGGGGAATAGCAATCAGCCCCAGCATTTT. This sequence encodes CASTSQGNSNQPQHF.

The V call is TRBV10-3, the J call TRBJ2-3; 7 bases fit TRBD1. CDR1 and CDR2 from the germline V gene are ENHRY and SYGVKD. The CDR3 contains 14 residues. V trimming: 5 bases; J trimming: 1 base; junction bases outside the gene matches: 3. The CDR3 spells CAISPGQGTDTQYF. DNA for the CDR3: TGTGCCATCAGTCCCGGACAGGGCACAGATACGCAGTATTTT.

The rearrangement links TRBV6-7 to TRBJ2-7, with TRBD1 as a possible D gene (6 bases). TRBV6-7 is an open reading frame whose function is uncertain. The CDR3 loop spans 16 amino acids. Trimming pared 1 base from V and 1 base from J, leaving 14 bases between. Here the CDR3 DNA reads TGTGCCAGCAGTTACTTTGTTGGGGGCCGGTCCTACGAGCAGTACTTC. Translating it yields CASSYFVGGRSYEQYF.

The chain carries TRBV21-1 and TRBJ2-5; the DNA was not compared with TRBD2, the D call given in the table. TRBV21-1 is assigned pseudogene status. This CDR3 has 17 residues. The CDR3 loop reads CASSKMGGLAPQETQYF. Written as DNA, the CDR3 is TGTGCCAGCAGCAAAATGGGGGGGCTAGCGCCTCAAGAGACCCAGTACTTC.

The rearrangement links TRBV7-9 to TRBJ2-2, with 7 bases that match TRBD1. J lost 6 bases, V lost 3 bases, and 16 bases had no gene match. The CDR3 has 18 amino acids. In germline, CDR1 is SEHNR, CDR2 FQNEAQ (reference sequence). CDR3 amino acids: CASSLVDRLTGMAGELFF. DNA of the CDR3: TGTGCCAGCAGCTTGGTCGACAGGTTGACAGGGATGGCCGGGGAGCTGTTTTTT.